This record concerns one TCR beta chain sequence. Its antigen is currently unknown. 13 Jbeta primers and 60 Vbeta primers were used for the PCR. Only in-frame clones appear in the TCRdb table, and some are missing; sequencing was by immunoSEQ multiplex PCR. The repertoire includes roughly 200,000 clones, around three quarters of them detected once, and approximately 2% sits in the top ten. These data belong to a study of cytomegalovirus exposure and HLA in healthy donors. Each donor's status was that of a healthy bone marrow donor. Study-wide findings and caveats: Earlier findings revealed that most TCR beta V segments proved productive either about 87% or about 30% of the time.

Sequenced sample: PBMCs. This TCR was sampled from a man younger than 45 in good health and CMV-seronegative.

The CDR3 loop is CASSGTPNTGELFF. DNA for the CDR3: TGTGCCAGCAGCGGGACTCCCAACACCGGGGAGCTGTTTTTT. The chain recombines TRBV5-4 with TRBJ2-2, with a tentative D call TRBD2 (6 bases). Germline CDR1 and CDR2: SGHNT and YYREEE (reference sequence). V gave up 4 bases and J gave up 2 bases, with 9 bases separating them. CDR3 length equals 14 residues.